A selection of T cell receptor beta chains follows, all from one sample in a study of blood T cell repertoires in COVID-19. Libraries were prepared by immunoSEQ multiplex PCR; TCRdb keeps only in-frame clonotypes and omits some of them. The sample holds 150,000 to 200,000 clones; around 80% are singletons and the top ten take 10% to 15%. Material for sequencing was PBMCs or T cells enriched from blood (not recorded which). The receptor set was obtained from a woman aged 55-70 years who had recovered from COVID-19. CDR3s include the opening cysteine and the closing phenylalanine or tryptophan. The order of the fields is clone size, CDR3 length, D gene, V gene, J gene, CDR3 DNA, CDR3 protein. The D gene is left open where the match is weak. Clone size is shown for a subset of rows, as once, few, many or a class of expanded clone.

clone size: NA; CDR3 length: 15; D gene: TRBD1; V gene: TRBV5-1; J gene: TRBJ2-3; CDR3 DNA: TGCGCCAGCAGCTTGGCCGTGAGGGACAGGGGAACGCAGTATTTT; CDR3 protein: CASSLAVRDRGTQYF
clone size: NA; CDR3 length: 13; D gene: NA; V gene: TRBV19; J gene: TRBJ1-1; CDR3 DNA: TGTGCCAGTATTCAACGGGGGATCCCTGAAGCTTTCTTT; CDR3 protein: CASIQRGIPEAFF
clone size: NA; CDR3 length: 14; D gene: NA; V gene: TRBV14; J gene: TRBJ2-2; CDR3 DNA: TGTGCCAGCCGGGTCCTTTCTAACACCGGGGAGCTGTTTTTT; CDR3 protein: CASRVLSNTGELFF
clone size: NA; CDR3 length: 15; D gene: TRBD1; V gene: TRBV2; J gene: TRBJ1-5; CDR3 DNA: TGTGCCAGCAGACGAGACAGGGTTGGAAGTCAGCCCCAGCATTTT; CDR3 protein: CASRRDRVGSQPQHF
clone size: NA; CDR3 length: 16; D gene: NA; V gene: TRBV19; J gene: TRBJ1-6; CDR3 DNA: TGTGCCAGTAGTCATCCCCTGACAGGAGTTAATTCACCCCTCCACTTT; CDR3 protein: CASSHPLTGVNSPLHF
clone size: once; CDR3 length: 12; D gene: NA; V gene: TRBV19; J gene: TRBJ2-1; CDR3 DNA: TGTGCCAGTAGTTACACCGGAGATGAGCAGTTCTTC; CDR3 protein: CASSYTGDEQFF
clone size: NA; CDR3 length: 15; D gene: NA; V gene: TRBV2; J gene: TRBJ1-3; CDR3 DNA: TGTGCCAGCAGTGAAGATTTCGGGTCTGGAAACACCATATATTTT; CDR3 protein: CASSEDFGSGNTIYF
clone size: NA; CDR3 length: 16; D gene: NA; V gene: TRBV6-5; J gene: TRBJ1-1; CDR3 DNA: TGTGCCAGCAGTTACTCGAAGAGGGACATGAACACTGAAGCTTTCTTT; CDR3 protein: CASSYSKRDMNTEAFF
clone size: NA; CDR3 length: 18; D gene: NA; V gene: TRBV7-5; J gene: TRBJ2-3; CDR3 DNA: TGTGCCAGAAGCTTAGGGGCTAGCGGGGAGCTCCCCACAGATACGCAGTATTTT; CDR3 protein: CARSLGASGELPTDTQYF
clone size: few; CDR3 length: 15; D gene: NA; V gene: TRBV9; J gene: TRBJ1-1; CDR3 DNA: TGTGCCAGCAGCCCGGCACAGAGTAGGGGCACTGAAGCTTTCTTT; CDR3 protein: CASSPAQSRGTEAFF
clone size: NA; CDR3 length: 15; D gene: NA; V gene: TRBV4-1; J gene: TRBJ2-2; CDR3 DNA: TGCGCCAGCAGCCAGCCGACAGGACGGACCGGGGAGCTGTTTTTT; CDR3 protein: CASSQPTGRTGELFF
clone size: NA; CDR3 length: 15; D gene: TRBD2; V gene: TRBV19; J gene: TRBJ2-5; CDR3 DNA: TGTGCCAGTAATCTTTCTAGCGGGAGGCAAGAGACCCAGTACTTC; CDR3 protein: CASNLSSGRQETQYF
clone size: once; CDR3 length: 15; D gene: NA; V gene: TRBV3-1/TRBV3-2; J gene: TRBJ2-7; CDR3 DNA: TGTGCCAGCAGCCAAGGTCCGGACAGAGCCTACGAGCAGTACTTC; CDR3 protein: CASSQGPDRAYEQYF
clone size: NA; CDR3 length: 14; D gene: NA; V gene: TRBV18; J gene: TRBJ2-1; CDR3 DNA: TGTGCCAGCTCACCAGGGCGGGTATACAATGAGCAGTTCTTC; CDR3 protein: CASSPGRVYNEQFF
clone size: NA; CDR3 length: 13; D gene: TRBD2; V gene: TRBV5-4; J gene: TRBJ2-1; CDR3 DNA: TGTGCCAGCAAGCGGGAACTAATGGGAGAGCAGTTCTTC; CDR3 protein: CASKRELMGEQFF
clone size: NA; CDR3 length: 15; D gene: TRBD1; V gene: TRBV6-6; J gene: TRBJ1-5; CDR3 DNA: TGTGCCAGCAGTTACCTTAGACAGGGAATCGGCCCCCAGCATTTT; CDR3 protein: CASSYLRQGIGPQHF
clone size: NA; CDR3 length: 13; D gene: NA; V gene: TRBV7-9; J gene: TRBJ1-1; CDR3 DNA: TGTGCCAGCAGCCCCCCGGGGGTCACTGAAGCTTTCTTT; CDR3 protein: CASSPPGVTEAFF
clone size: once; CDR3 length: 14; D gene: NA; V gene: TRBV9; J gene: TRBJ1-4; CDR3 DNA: TGTGCCAGCAGCGTAGGAGGGCTTAATGAAAAACTGTTTTTT; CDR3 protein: CASSVGGLNEKLFF
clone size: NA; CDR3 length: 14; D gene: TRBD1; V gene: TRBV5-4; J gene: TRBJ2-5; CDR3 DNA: TGTGCCAGCAGCCCCGGACAGGGAGGAGAGACCCAGTACTTC; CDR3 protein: CASSPGQGGETQYF
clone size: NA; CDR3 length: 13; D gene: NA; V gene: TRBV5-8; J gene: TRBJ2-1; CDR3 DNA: TGTGCCAAGACCACCGCCTGGGGGGATGAGCAGTTCTTC; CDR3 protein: CAKTTAWGDEQFF
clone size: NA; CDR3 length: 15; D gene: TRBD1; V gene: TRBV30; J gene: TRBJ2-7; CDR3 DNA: TGTGCCTGGAGCCTACGCAGGGCAGGGGGAAACGAGCAGTACTTC; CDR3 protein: CAWSLRRAGGNEQYF
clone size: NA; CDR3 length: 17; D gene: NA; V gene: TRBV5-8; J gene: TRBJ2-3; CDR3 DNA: TGTGCCAGCAGCCCTCGAAGGGGGGGCTACCTCACAGATACGCAGTATTTT; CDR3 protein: CASSPRRGGYLTDTQYF
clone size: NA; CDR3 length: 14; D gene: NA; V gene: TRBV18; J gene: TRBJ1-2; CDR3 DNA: TGTGCCAGCTCACCACTTACAAGTAACTATGGCTACACCTTC; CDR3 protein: CASSPLTSNYGYTF
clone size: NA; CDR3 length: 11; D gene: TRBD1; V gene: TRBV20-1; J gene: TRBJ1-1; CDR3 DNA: TGCAGTGCTAGAAGGGACAGGGAAGCTTTCTTT; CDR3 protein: CSARRDREAFF
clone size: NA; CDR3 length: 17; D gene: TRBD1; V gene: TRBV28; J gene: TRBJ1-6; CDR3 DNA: TGTGCCAGCAGTACCCCGGGACAGGGCTCCTATAATTCACCCCTCCACTTT; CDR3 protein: CASSTPGQGSYNSPLHF
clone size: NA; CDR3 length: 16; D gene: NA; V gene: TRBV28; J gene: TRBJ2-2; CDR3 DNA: TGTGCCAGCAGTTTATCGTTGGGGGCTGGCACCGGGGAGCTGTTTTTT; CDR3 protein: CASSLSLGAGTGELFF
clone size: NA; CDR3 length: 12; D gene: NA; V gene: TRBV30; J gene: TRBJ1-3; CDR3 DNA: TGTGCCTGGACAGGGGTCGGAAACACCATATATTTT; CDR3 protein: CAWTGVGNTIYF
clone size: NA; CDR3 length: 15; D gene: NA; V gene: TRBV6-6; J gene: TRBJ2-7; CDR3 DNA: TGTGCCAGCAGTTACGAACCAGGGTTTTCCTACGAGCAGTACTTC; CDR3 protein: CASSYEPGFSYEQYF
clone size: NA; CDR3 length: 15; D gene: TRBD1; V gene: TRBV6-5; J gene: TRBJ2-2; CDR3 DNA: TGTGCCAGCAGTTCGACAGGGGGGGACACCGGGGAGCTGTTTTTT; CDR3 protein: CASSSTGGDTGELFF
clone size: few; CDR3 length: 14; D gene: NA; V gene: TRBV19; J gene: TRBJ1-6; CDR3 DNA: TGTGCCAGTAGTATTCCGGGGGGCGATTCACCCCTCCACTTT; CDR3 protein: CASSIPGGDSPLHF
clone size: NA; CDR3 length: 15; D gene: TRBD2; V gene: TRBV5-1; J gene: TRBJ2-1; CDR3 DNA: TGCGCCAGCAGCTTGGGGGCTAGCGGACACAATGAGCAGTTCTTC; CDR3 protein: CASSLGASGHNEQFF
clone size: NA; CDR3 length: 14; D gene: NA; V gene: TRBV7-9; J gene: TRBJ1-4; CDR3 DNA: TGTGCCAGCAGCCCCGACAGGTTTAGTGAAAAACTGTTTTTT; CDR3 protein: CASSPDRFSEKLFF
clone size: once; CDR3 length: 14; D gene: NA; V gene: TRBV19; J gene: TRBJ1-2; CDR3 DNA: TGTGCCAGTAGTAGGGGGGACCTTAACTATGGCTACACCTTC; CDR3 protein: CASSRGDLNYGYTF
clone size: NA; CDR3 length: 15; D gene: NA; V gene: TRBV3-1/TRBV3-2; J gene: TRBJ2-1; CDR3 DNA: TGTGCCAGCAGTTTCGGACAGGGAGGGTTCAATGAGCAGTTCTTC; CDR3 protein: CASSFGQGGFNEQFF
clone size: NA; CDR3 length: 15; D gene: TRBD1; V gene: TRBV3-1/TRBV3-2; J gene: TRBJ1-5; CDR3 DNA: TGTGCCAGCAGCCCACAGGGGATCAGCAATCAGCCCCAGCATTTT; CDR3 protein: CASSPQGISNQPQHF
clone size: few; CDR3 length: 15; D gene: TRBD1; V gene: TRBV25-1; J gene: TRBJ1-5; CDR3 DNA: TGTGCCAGCAGCGCGGGGGGGACAGGCAATCAGCCCCAGCATTTT; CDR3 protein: CASSAGGTGNQPQHF
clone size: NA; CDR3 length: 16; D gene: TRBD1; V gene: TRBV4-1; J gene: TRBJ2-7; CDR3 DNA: TGCGCCAGCAGCCCCTCGGGGGACAGGGGTCTTTACGAGCAGTACTTC; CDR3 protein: CASSPSGDRGLYEQYF
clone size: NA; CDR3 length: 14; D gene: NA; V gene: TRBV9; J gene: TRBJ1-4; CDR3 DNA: TGTGCCAGCAGCGTAGCAGCTCTCGGGGAAAAACTGTTTTTT; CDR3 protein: CASSVAALGEKLFF
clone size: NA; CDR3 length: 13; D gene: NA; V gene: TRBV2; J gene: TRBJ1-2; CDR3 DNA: TGTGCCAGCAGTGAGGGGCAGAGCTATGGCTACACCTTC; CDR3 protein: CASSEGQSYGYTF
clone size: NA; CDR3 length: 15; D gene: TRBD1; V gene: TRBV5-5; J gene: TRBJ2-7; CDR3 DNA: TGTGCCAGCAGCTTGATGGGGACAGGGGGTGAAGAGCAGTACTTC; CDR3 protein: CASSLMGTGGEEQYF
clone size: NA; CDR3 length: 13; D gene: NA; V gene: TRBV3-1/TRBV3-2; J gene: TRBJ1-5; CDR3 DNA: TGTGCCAGCAGCTGGACACCAAATCAGCCCCAGCATTTT; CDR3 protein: CASSWTPNQPQHF
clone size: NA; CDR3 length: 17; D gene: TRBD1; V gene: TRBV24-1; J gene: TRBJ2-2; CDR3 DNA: TGTGCCACCAGTGATATACTCGGGACAGGCAACACCGGGGAGCTGTTTTTT; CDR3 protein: CATSDILGTGNTGELFF
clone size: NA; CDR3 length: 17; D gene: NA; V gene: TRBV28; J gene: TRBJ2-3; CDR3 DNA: TGTGCCAGCAGTTTATGGGAAGCGGGACAGGCCACAGATACGCAGTATTTT; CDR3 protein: CASSLWEAGQATDTQYF
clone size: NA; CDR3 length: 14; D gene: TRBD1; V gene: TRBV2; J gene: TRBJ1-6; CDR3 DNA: TGTGCCAGCCAAAACGAGGGGGCGGATTCACCCCTCCACTTT; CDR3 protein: CASQNEGADSPLHF
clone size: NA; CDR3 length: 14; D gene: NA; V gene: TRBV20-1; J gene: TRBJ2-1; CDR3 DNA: TGCAGTGCTAGTCTGGGGGGCTCCTACAATGAGCAGTTCTTC; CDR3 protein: CSASLGGSYNEQFF
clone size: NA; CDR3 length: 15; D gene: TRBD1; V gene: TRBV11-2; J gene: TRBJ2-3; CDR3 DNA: TGTGCCAGCAGCCCTCGGACAGGGGGAGGAGATACGCAGTATTTT; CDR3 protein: CASSPRTGGGDTQYF
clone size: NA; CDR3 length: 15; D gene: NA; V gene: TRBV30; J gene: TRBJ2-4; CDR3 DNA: TGTGCCTGGAGGGATAAACAGGGTAGCAAAAACATTCAGTACTTC; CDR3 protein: CAWRDKQGSKNIQYF
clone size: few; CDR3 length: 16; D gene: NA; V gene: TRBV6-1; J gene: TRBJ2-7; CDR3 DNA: TGTGCCAGCAGTGAAGAAGGCCCCGGGTGGAGGTACGAGCAGTACTTC; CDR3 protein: CASSEEGPGWRYEQYF
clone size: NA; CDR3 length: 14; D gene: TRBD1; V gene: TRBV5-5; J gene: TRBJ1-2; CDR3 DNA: TGTGCCAGCAGCCCTGACAGGGGGCTATATGGCTACACCTTC; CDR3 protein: CASSPDRGLYGYTF
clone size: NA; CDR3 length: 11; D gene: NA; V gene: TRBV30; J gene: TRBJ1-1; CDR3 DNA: TGTGCCTGGAGTGTTGAGCGTGTGGCTTTCTTT; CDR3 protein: CAWSVERVAFF
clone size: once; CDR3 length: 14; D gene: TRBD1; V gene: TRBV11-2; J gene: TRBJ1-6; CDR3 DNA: TGTGCCAGCAGCTCCCGACAGGGGAATTCACCCCTCCACTTT; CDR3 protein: CASSSRQGNSPLHF
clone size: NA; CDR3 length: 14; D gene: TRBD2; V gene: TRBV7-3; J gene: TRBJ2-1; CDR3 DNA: TGTGCCAGCAGCTTAAATAGCGGGAGCGACCGACAGTTCTTC; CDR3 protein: CASSLNSGSDRQFF
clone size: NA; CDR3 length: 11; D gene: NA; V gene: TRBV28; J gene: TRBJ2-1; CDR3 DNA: TGTGCCTGCCCAGGGGACAATGAGCAGTTCTTC; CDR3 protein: CACPGDNEQFF